This TCR beta chain appears in the sequencing data of a study of T-cell reconstitution after alpha-beta-depleted transplantation in children. Overall study findings and caveats: In patients about two months after transplant, alpha-beta T cells reportedly arose from several hundred expanded graft clones. By one year post-transplant, T-cell counts and diversity largely arose from T cells that were newly produced. Surviving recipient cells, namely T cells and thymic progenitors, were the source of high day-60 TCRbeta diversity in some patients.

Per germline, CDR1 LNHDA and CDR2 SQIVND (reference sequence). The ends lost 6 bases at V and 2 bases at J; junction bases unmatched: 7. CDR3 size: 16 residues. Unique molecular identifiers were used to barcode this TCRbeta library. Via MiXCR, TCRdb re-called the PCR reads, giving one row per CDR3 protein. Counted here are 500,000 to 650,000 distinct CDR3 sequences, roughly 13% occurring once; the ten biggest clones make up about 2.2%. This clonotype turned up a few times. As yet, its antigen is unknown. The clonotype comes from a male patient younger than 18 who had a stem cell transplant for acute myeloid leukemia, so the T cells may come from the graft donor. The chain has TRBV19 and TRBJ2-1; TRBD1 matches 10 bases. The sample consisted of PBMCs, mostly from graft donor cells, taken 360 days after TCRalphabeta/CD19-depleted stem cell transplant. This CDR3 is CASRRLGTGAYNEQFF. The CDR3 nucleotides are TGTGCCAGTAGGAGGCTCGGGACAGGGGCCTACAATGAGCAGTTCTTC. Full variable domain (remainder filled in from reference TRBV19 and TRBJ2-1): DGGITQSPKYLFRKEGQNVTLSCEQNLNHDAMYWYRQDPGQGLRLIYYSQIVNDFQKGDIAEGYSVSREKKESFPLTVTSAQKNPTAFYLCASRRLGTGAYNEQFFGPGTRLTVL.